Below, one T cell receptor (beta chain) is given with its context. Its antigen is unknown. The data are from a study of cytomegalovirus exposure and HLA in healthy donors. Study observations and caveats: Researchers counted roughly 150 TCR beta chains as cytomegalovirus-associated.

Profiling relied on immunoSEQ multiplex PCR, and the TCRdb table lists in-frame clones only, not all of them. The data show roughly 150,000 clones, roughly 92% seen once. V shed 7 bases and J shed 5 bases, with 17 bases lying between them. Germline V gene sequence: CDR1 SEHNR, CDR2 FQNEAQ (reference sequence). The CDR3 totals 14 residues. The receptor was derived from a man aged 18 to 29 in good health and CMV-seronegative. Sequencing was performed on PBMCs. V is TRBV7-9 and J is TRBJ1-1; D might be TRBD1 (5 bases). CDR3 in DNA: TGTGCCAGCACCTCCGGCAGCGGGGCGACTGAAGCTTTCTTT. It codes for CASTSGSGATEAFF.